These 19 T cell receptor beta chains were sequenced from one sample in a study of blood T cell repertoires in COVID-19. Clones were sequenced by immunoSEQ multiplex PCR, and TCRdb holds only the in-frame ones, with some missing. The profile shows under 150,000 clones, around 86% of them singletons. Sequencing was performed on peripheral blood. The receptors derive from a woman aged 55-70 years with active or convalescent COVID-19.

This clone was seen just once. This chain joins TRBV10-1 and TRBJ2-7; 9 positions match TRBD1. Germline CDR1 and CDR2: WNHNN and SYGVQD (reference sequence). The J segment lost 1 base and the V segment lost 0 bases, leaving 16 bases of the junction unmatched. This CDR3 spans 20 amino acids. Here the CDR3 DNA reads TGCGCCAGCAGTGAGTCTTTAGGGGACAGGGAACCCCCAACTTCCTACGAGCAGTACGTC. Its protein product is CASSESLGDREPPTSYEQYV.

The V call is TRBV4-2, the J call TRBJ2-5, with 9 bases fitting TRBD2. Germline V gene data show CDR1 as LGHNA and CDR2 as YNFKEQ. CDR3 size: 15 residues. Trimming cost V 0 bases and J 5 bases; bases outside gene matches: 4. The CDR3 spells CASSQETSGRETQYF. Written as DNA, the CDR3 is TGTGCCAGCAGCCAAGAGACTAGCGGACGGGAGACCCAGTACTTC.

Concerning this clone: At one end the junction does not follow the germline gene, possibly because of a read error. The genes are TRBV28 and TRBJ1-1; tentatively, D is TRBD1 (5 bases). The germline V gene encodes CDR1 MDHEN and CDR2 SYDVKM. The CDR3 totals 12 residues. Here the CDR3 DNA reads TGTGCCAGCAGTTTTTTCTCGGGGACGGGGGATTTT. It is translated as CASSFFSGTGDF.

This clone was observed a handful of times. The chain employs TRBV5-6 and TRBJ1-1; D may be TRBD1 (5 bases). This CDR3 has 14 amino acids. Germline assignment: CDR1 SGHDT and CDR2 YYEEEE. V was clipped by 4 bases and J by 1 base, with 11 bases between them. The CDR3, as DNA: TGTGCCAGCAGCCTGGAAGGGGAGAACACTGAAGCTTTCTTT. This gives the protein CASSLEGENTEAFF.

The V and J genes are TRBV5-5 and TRBJ2-7; 9 bases are shared with TRBD2. Unmatched junction bases numbered 4, after V lost 0 bases and J lost 3 bases. The CDR3 totals 15 residues. The germline V gene encodes CDR1 SGHKS and CDR2 YYEKEE (reference sequence). The CDR3 reads CASSLEISGGYEQYF. The CDR3 nucleotides are TGTGCCAGCAGCTTGGAGATTAGCGGGGGCTACGAGCAGTACTTC.

The chain links TRBV5-1 to TRBJ2-3; D call uncertain. This CDR3 region has 13 residues. CDR1 is SGHRS and CDR2 is YFSETQ in the germline V gene. The V end was cut by 1 base, the J end by 2 bases, with 5 bases between. The CDR3 sequence: CASSLIITDTQYF. CDR3 sequence (DNA): TGCGCCAGCAGCTTGATCATCACAGATACGCAGTATTTT.

The chain uses TRBV7-2 and TRBJ2-1; D is uncertain. Germline CDR1 SGHTA, CDR2 FQGNSA. The CDR3 length is 13 residues. V dropped 1 base and J dropped 5 bases, with 6 bases sitting between them. This CDR3 reads CASSLDIDNEQFF. CDR3 DNA: TGTGCCAGCAGCTTAGACATCGACAATGAGCAGTTCTTC.

A word on this clone: The same CDR3 arises from other DNA sequences in this sample as well. The rearrangement links TRBV28 to TRBJ1-2; 8 bases are shared with TRBD1. The CDR3 consists of 14 residues. V lost 3 bases to trimming and J lost 2 bases; unmatched junction nucleotides: 2. Germline V gene lookup returns CDR1 MDHEN and CDR2 SYDVKM. DNA for the CDR3: TGTGCCAGCAGTTTCCCAGGGGGCAACTATGGCTACACCTTC. This gives the protein CASSFPGGNYGYTF.

The table lists this clone with a count of one. The chain joins TRBV10-2 to TRBJ2-3, with 10 bases matching TRBD2. The germline gives CDR1 WSHSY, CDR2 SAAADI. V lost 8 bases and J lost 4; bases outside the gene matches: 6. The CDR3 sequence is 14 residues long. The CDR3 region is CASHSGGVPDTQYF. DNA for the CDR3: TGCGCCAGCCACAGCGGGGGGGTCCCAGATACGCAGTATTTT.

This clone has a single count. The rearrangement links TRBV7-2 to TRBJ2-7, with TRBD2 as a possible D gene (7 bases). Trimming shortened V by 8 bases and J by 0 bases, and 17 bases separated the two germline ends. The germline gives CDR1 SGHTA, CDR2 FQGNSA. The CDR3 totals 15 residues. The CDR3 reads CASASGGVSSYEQYF. For the CDR3, the DNA is TGTGCCAGCGCCTCGGGGGGCGTCAGCTCCTACGAGCAGTACTTC.

V is TRBV28 and J is TRBJ1-3; the match to TRBD1 covers 7 bases. J gave up 0 bases and V 6 bases, and 5 bases lay outside the gene matches. CDR3 length: 15 residues. The germline gives CDR1 MDHEN, CDR2 SYDVKM. CDR3 in DNA: TGTGCCAGCAGCCCTACAGGGGTCTCTGGAAACACCATATATTTT. It is translated as CASSPTGVSGNTIYF.

The V and J genes are TRBV7-2 and TRBJ1-5; D is uncertain. Deletions cut 6 bases from V and 2 bases from J, with 14 bases between. The CDR3 has 15 amino acids. The germline gives CDR1 SGHTA, CDR2 FQGNSA. The CDR3 protein is CASSPGEVGNQPQHF. Here the CDR3 DNA reads TGTGCCAGCAGTCCCGGGGAAGTCGGCAATCAGCCCCAGCATTTT.

The chain recombines TRBV4-1 with TRBJ2-3; 10 positions agree with TRBD2. Germline assignment: CDR1 MGHRA and CDR2 YSYEKL. V was clipped by 4 bases and J by 3 bases; unmatched bases: 7. This CDR3 has 16 amino acids. The CDR3: CASSPSGSVVTDTQYF. The CDR3 nucleotides read TGCGCCAGCAGCCCTAGCGGGAGTGTGGTGACAGATACGCAGTATTTT.

The chain uses TRBV11-2 and TRBJ2-7, with TRBD2 identical over 7 bases. The CDR3 spans 14 residues. Per the germline V gene, CDR1 is SGHAT and CDR2 is FQNNGV. The V segment lost 5 bases and the J segment 2 bases; nucleotides outside the gene matches: 6. The CDR3 nucleotides read TGTGCCAGCAGCCTTAATGCGGGGGCCTACGAGCAGTACGTC. Translation gives CASSLNAGAYEQYV.

CDR3 bases: TGTGCCAGCAGCTTCCGGGACAGCTCCTACGAGCAGTACTTC. Amino acid sequence: CASSFRDSSYEQYF. This rearrangement joins TRBV9 to TRBJ2-7; 7 nucleotides match TRBD1. Germline V gene lookup returns CDR1 SGDLS and CDR2 YYNGEE. The V segment lost 4 bases and the J segment 0 bases; nucleotides outside the gene matches: 4. The CDR3 sequence is 14 residues long.

The chain has TRBV6-6 and TRBJ2-7; D may be TRBD2 (5 bases). Germline V gives CDR1 MNHNY, CDR2 SVGAGI (reference sequence). The CDR3 contains 14 residues. V shed 6 bases and J shed 2 bases, with 14 bases lying between them. The CDR3 DNA is TGTGCCAGCAGCCTTACGGACTCTCCCTACGAGCAGTACTTC. Encoded protein: CASSLTDSPYEQYF.

The chain carries TRBV24-1 and TRBJ2-2; 12 nucleotides line up with TRBD2. This CDR3 comprises 15 residues. From germline, CDR1 is KGHDR and CDR2 SFDVKD. The junction had 3 bases not matched to a gene; V was cut back by 5 bases and J by 6 bases. CDR3: CATSASGRASGELFF. The DNA for the CDR3 is TGTGCCACCAGTGCTAGCGGGAGGGCCTCCGGGGAGCTGTTTTTT.

This chain links TRBV24-1 with TRBJ1-1; D is perhaps TRBD1 (5 bases). Germline V gene data show CDR1 as KGHDR and CDR2 as SFDVKD. This CDR3 region has 14 residues. Trimming left V 3 bases short and J 0 bases short, with 7 bases between. This chain's CDR3 is CATSDPGMNTEAFF. CDR3 nucleotide sequence: TGTGCCACCAGTGATCCAGGGATGAACACTGAAGCTTTCTTT.

The chain recombines TRBV10-3 with TRBJ1-1; 7 positions agree with TRBD1. The CDR3 consists of 14 residues. In germline, CDR1 is ENHRY, CDR2 SYGVKD. V was clipped by 6 bases and J by 5 bases; unmatched bases: 9. The CDR3 DNA reads TGTGCCATCAGGAGTGGACAGGTCGAGACTGAAGCTTTCTTT. Translated, it gives CAIRSGQVETEAFF.